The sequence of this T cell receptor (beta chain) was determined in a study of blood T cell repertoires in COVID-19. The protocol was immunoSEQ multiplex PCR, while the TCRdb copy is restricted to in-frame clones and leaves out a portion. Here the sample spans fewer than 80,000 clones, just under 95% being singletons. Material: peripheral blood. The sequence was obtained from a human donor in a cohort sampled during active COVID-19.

CDR3: CASSTPSLADTDTQYF. CDR3 bases: TGTGCCAGCAGCACCCCATCACTAGCGGACACAGATACGCAGTATTTT. The V and J genes are TRBV9 and TRBJ2-3; 8 bases line up with TRBD2. CDR3 length: 16 residues. The junction had 9 bases not matched to a gene; V was cut back by 4 bases and J by 2 bases. From germline, CDR1 is SGDLS and CDR2 YYNGEE.